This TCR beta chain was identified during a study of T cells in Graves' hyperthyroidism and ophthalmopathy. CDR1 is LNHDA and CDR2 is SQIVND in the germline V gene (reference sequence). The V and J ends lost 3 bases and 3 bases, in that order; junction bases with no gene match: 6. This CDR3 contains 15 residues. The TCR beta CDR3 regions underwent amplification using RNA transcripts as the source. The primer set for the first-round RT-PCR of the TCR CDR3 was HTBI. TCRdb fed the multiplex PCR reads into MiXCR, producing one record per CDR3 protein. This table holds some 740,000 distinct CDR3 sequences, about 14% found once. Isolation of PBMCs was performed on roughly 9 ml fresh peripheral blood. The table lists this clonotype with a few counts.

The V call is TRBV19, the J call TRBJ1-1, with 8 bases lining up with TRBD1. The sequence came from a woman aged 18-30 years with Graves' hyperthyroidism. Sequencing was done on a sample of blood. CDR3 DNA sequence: TGTGCCAGTAGTATCCCCCCAGGGGGCTACACTGAAGCTTTCTTT. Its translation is CASSIPPGGYTEAFF.